This passage covers 26 T cell receptor beta chains from one sample sequenced in a study of long-term antiretroviral therapy in people with HIV. Runs used v3.0 of the immunoSEQ assay and were done at survey level. The assay was immunoSEQ multiplex PCR, and TCRdb's table has in-frame clones only and misses some. The data contain 30,000 to 40,000 clones, approximately 83% of them singletons. The specimen comprised unsorted PBMCs, sampled 2.2 years after starting antiretroviral therapy. All receptors come from a man aged 18-30 years with HIV.

The V call is TRBV27, the J call TRBJ2-1; D is possibly TRBD2 (5 bases). The V gene lost 3 bases and the J gene lost 3 bases, with 12 bases spanning the gap. Germline V lookup: CDR1 MNHEY, CDR2 SMNVEV (reference sequence). The CDR3 spans 15 residues. The CDR3 coding sequence is TGTGCCAGCAGTTTCAGTCTAGCCAACTACAATGAGCAGTTCTTC. Residues: CASSFSLANYNEQFF.

The chain links TRBV30 to TRBJ2-1, with D unresolved. The V end was cut by 1 base, the J end by 13 bases, with 29 bases between. This CDR3 contains 17 residues. The germline V gene encodes CDR1 GTSNPN and CDR2 SVGIG (reference sequence). CDR3 in DNA: TGTGCCTGGAGTGAGAGAGGTCGGCTAGTATGCCTTTTCGATCAGTTCTTC. It yields the protein CAWSERGRLVCLFDQFF.

In its sample, this clone was seen once. The chain employs TRBV9 and TRBJ2-2; TRBD1 or TRBD2 may be the D gene (5 bases each). Per germline, CDR1 SGDLS and CDR2 YYNGEE. The CDR3 extends over 15 amino acids. Trimming removed 4 bases at V and 4 bases at J, with 14 bases between. The CDR3 loop reads CASSLWDGLTGELFF. CDR3 DNA sequence: TGTGCCAGCAGCCTATGGGACGGACTCACCGGGGAGCTGTTTTTT.

The chain recombines TRBV10-1 with TRBJ2-1; the match to TRBD1 covers 7 bases. The CDR3 extends over 15 amino acids. Per germline, CDR1 WNHNN and CDR2 SYGVQD (reference sequence). The junction had 5 bases not matched to a gene; V was cut back by 0 bases and J by 6 bases. CDR3 nucleotide sequence: TGCGCCAGCAGTGAGTCGGGCCCAGGGGGCAATGAGCAGTTCTTC. Translation: CASSESGPGGNEQFF.

The chain is built from TRBV19 and TRBJ1-2; D unclear. CDR3 length equals 15 residues. Trimming shortened V by 6 bases and J by 4 bases, and 18 bases separated the two germline ends. The germline V gene encodes CDR1 LNHDA and CDR2 SQIVND (reference sequence). The CDR3 sequence: CASSRNPGNSYGYTF. Written as DNA, the CDR3 is TGTGCCAGTAGCCGAAACCCCGGGAATTCCTATGGCTACACCTTC.

The chain has TRBV19 and TRBJ1-2; D is possibly TRBD1 (6 bases). V lost 10 bases, J lost 2 bases, and 17 bases lay in between. CDR1 is LNHDA, CDR2 SQIVND, per germline (reference sequence). The length of the CDR3 is 14 residues. The CDR3 DNA reads TGTGCCACTAACATACTCGGGACAAACTATGGCTACACCTTC. Translation: CATNILGTNYGYTF.

J is TRBJ2-7 and V is TRBV4-3, with D perhaps TRBD1 (5 bases). Trimming cost V 3 bases and J 2 bases, with 11 bases left between them. The CDR3 has 14 residues. Germline V gene lookup returns CDR1 LGHNA and CDR2 YSLEER. The CDR3 DNA is TGCGCCAGCAGCCAGAACCAGGGAACCTACGAGCAGTACTTC. This codes for CASSQNQGTYEQYF.

This clone was counted once. This rearrangement joins TRBV7-9 to TRBJ2-7; D possibly corresponds to TRBD2 (6 bases). Germline V CDR1 and CDR2: SEHNR, FQNEAQ (reference sequence). Trimming cost V 9 bases and J 7 bases, with 16 bases left between them. CDR3 length: 12 residues. The CDR3 DNA is TGTGCCAGTCAGGACGGGAGCGGTGAGCAGTACTTC. Its translation: CASQDGSGEQYF.

The chain has TRBV30 and TRBJ1-5; unclear D gene. CDR1 is GTSNPN and CDR2 is SVGIG in the germline V gene (reference sequence). With 0 bases removed from V and 1 base from J, the gap between germline ends came to 1 base. The CDR3 runs 12 residues. The CDR3 spells CAWSVSNQPQHF. In DNA, the CDR3 is TGTGCCTGGAGTGTAAGCAATCAGCCCCAGCATTTT.

V gene TRBV11-2 combines with J gene TRBJ1-3, with D unclear. Deletions cut 6 bases from V and 0 bases from J, with 6 bases between. Germline values: CDR1 SGHAT, CDR2 FQNNGV. This CDR3 is built from 13 residues. In DNA form, the CDR3 reads TGTGCCAGCAGTACGAGCTCTGGAAACACCATATATTTT. Translated: CASSTSSGNTIYF. The variable domain in full, with the rest retrieved from reference TRBV11-2 and TRBJ1-3, is EAGVAQSPRYKIIEKRQSVAFWCNPISGHATLYWYQQILGQGPKLLIQFQNNGVVDDSQLPKDRFSAERLKGVDSTLKIQPAKLEDSAVYLCASSTSSGNTIYFGEGSWLTVV.

The chain couples TRBV6-1 to TRBJ1-5, with 12 bases that match TRBD1. V lost 6 bases and J lost 6; bases outside the gene matches: 6. The germline V gene encodes CDR1 MNHNS and CDR2 SASEGT. The CDR3 runs 15 residues. The CDR3 bases are TGTGCCAGCAGCGACGGGACAGGGGGCCGTCAGCCCCAGCATTTT. It yields the protein CASSDGTGGRQPQHF.

The chain is built from TRBV7-2 and TRBJ1-2; a weak D match, TRBD1 (5 bases). Germline-derived CDR1 and CDR2 are SGHTA and FQGNSA. V lost 3 bases to trimming and J lost 6 bases, with 14 bases between them. This CDR3 has 14 residues. The CDR3 is CASSFWSGLDGYTF. CDR3 in DNA: TGTGCCAGCAGCTTTTGGTCAGGGTTAGATGGCTACACCTTC.

This clone was observed a few times. The rearrangement uses TRBV4-2 and TRBJ1-5; no reliable D call. Germline CDR1 is LGHNA and CDR2 is YNFKEQ. Trimming cost V 1 base and J 7 bases, with 8 bases left between them. The CDR3 extends over 13 amino acids. The CDR3 is CASSQGAGQPQHF. CDR3 DNA: TGTGCCAGCAGCCAAGGTGCGGGACAGCCCCAGCATTTT.

This clone was seen a handful of times. The V and J genes are TRBV19 and TRBJ2-7; 9 bases line up with TRBD1. Losses at the gene ends were 5 bases for V and 2 bases for J; bases not matched to a gene: 7. CDR1 is LNHDA and CDR2 is SQIVND in the germline V gene (reference sequence). The CDR3 runs 15 residues. The CDR3 nucleotides read TGTGCCAGTAGTGTCGGACAGGGGTCCACCTACGAGCAGTACTTC. It yields the protein CASSVGQGSTYEQYF.

The chain has TRBV4-1 and TRBJ2-1; TRBD2 matches 7 bases. The CDR3 has 12 amino acids. Per germline, CDR1 MGHRA and CDR2 YSYEKL. J lost 8 bases, V lost 4 bases, and 2 bases had no gene match. CDR3 sequence (DNA): TGCGCCAGCAGCCCCGGACTAGATGAGCAGTTCTTC. It specifies CASSPGLDEQFF.

The rearrangement uses TRBV5-4 and TRBJ2-1; the match to TRBD2 covers 7 bases. V trimming: 4 bases; J trimming: 0 bases; junction bases outside the gene matches: 7. The germline gives CDR1 SGHNT, CDR2 YYREEE (reference sequence). This CDR3 region has 16 residues. The CDR3 region is CASSMKRGSSYNEQFF. In DNA, the CDR3 is TGTGCCAGCAGCATGAAGCGGGGTTCCTCCTACAATGAGCAGTTCTTC.

This rearrangement joins TRBV5-4 to TRBJ2-5; TRBD1 matches at 9 bases. Germline V gene data show CDR1 as SGHNT and CDR2 as YYREEE (reference sequence). V dropped 3 bases and J dropped 5; count of bases not matched to a gene: 11. There are 16 residues in the CDR3. The CDR3 DNA sequence: TGTGCCAGCAGCTCCCCGGGACAGGGTGAATCGGAGACCCAGTACTTC. It yields the protein CASSSPGQGESETQYF.

V is TRBV7-9 and J is TRBJ2-2, with D possibly matching TRBD2 (6 bases). Looked up from germline, CDR1 is SEHNR and CDR2 is FQNEAQ (reference sequence). The CDR3 is 13 amino acids. V gave up 2 bases and J gave up 5 bases, with 6 bases separating them. The chain's CDR3 is CASSLSGTGELFF. The CDR3 bases are TGTGCCAGCAGCTTAAGCGGGACCGGGGAGCTGTTTTTT.

The chain carries TRBV18 and TRBJ1-1, with 10 positions matching TRBD1. Germline loops: CDR1 KGHSH, CDR2 LQKENI. Trimming at V came to 7 bases and at J to 4 bases, leaving 6 bases not matched to a gene. CDR3 length equals 14 residues. The CDR3 reads CASWPGQGSTEAFF. In nucleotides, the CDR3 is TGTGCCAGCTGGCCGGGACAGGGGTCCACTGAAGCTTTCTTT.

V usage is TRBV28 and J usage is TRBJ1-1; no definite D call. The CDR3 runs 13 residues. V gave up 3 bases and J gave up 1 base, with 6 bases separating them. Germline V CDR1 and CDR2: MDHEN, SYDVKM. This CDR3 reads CASSFVANTEAFF. The DNA of the CDR3 is TGTGCCAGCAGTTTCGTCGCGAACACTGAAGCTTTCTTT.

The chain employs TRBV6-6 and TRBJ1-2; 7 bases are a match to TRBD1. The germline V gene encodes CDR1 MNHNY and CDR2 SVGAGI (reference sequence). This CDR3 region has 15 residues. Trimming removed 5 bases from V and 8 bases from J; junction bases left unmatched: 14. The CDR3 here is CASSSSFEGAEGYTF. CDR3 DNA: TGTGCCAGCAGTAGTTCCTTCGAGGGGGCGGAAGGCTACACCTTC.

A single count supports this clone. This chain connects TRBV4-2 to TRBJ2-7, with 8 positions matching TRBD2. This CDR3 is 16 amino acids long. The V segment lost 1 base and the J segment 6 bases; nucleotides outside the gene matches: 11. Germline V CDR1 and CDR2: LGHNA, YNFKEQ. CDR3 DNA sequence: TGTGCCAGCAGCCAAGGCCCGGGAGGGACGGTACCCGAGCAGTACTTC. This codes for CASSQGPGGTVPEQYF.

The V call is TRBV28, the J call TRBJ1-5; a possible D gene is TRBD1 (5 bases). Germline loops: CDR1 MDHEN, CDR2 SYDVKM. Trimming left V 2 bases short and J 6 bases short, with 14 bases between. The CDR3 is made up of 15 amino acids. For the CDR3, the DNA is TGTGCCAGCAGTTTAAGGGCAGGGTTCGGTCAGCCCCAGCATTTT. Translating gives CASSLRAGFGQPQHF.

This clone was observed a few times. The V call is TRBV7-9, the J call TRBJ1-5, with D perhaps matching TRBD1 (6 bases). The CDR3 contains 14 residues. Trimming pared 8 bases from V and 3 bases from J, leaving 14 bases between. The germline V gene encodes CDR1 SEHNR and CDR2 FQNEAQ (reference sequence). The CDR3 DNA is TGTGCCAGCGGCGATTACAGGGTCAATCAGCCCCAGCATTTT. Residues: CASGDYRVNQPQHF.

This rearrangement joins TRBV19 to TRBJ2-1, with 8 bases identical to TRBD2. Germline V gene lookup returns CDR1 LNHDA and CDR2 SQIVND (reference sequence). The J segment lost 0 bases and the V segment lost 0 bases, leaving 10 bases of the junction unmatched. The CDR3 runs 19 residues. CDR3 sequence reads: CASSIDPPGRGVSYNEQFF. CDR3 DNA sequence: TGTGCCAGTAGTATAGATCCCCCAGGGCGGGGGGTCTCCTACAATGAGCAGTTCTTC.

The chain is built from TRBV2 and TRBJ2-4; TRBD1 might be the D (5 bases). The V end was cut by 0 bases, the J end by 15 bases, with 18 bases between. CDR3 length: 14 amino acids. Germline lookup yields CDR1 SNHLY and CDR2 FYNNEI. The CDR3 bases are TGTGCCAGCAGTGAAGCGGCTTCGACCGGACATCGGTACTTC. This sequence encodes CASSEAASTGHRYF.